This TCR beta chain was sequenced during a study of T cells in Graves' hyperthyroidism and ophthalmopathy. Researchers amplified the TCR beta CDR3 regions from RNA transcripts. A first-round RT-PCR of the TCR CDR3 used the HTBI primer set. One entry per CDR3 protein results from TCRdb running MiXCR on the multiplex PCR reads. This sample has approximately 530,000 distinct CDR3 sequences; over 15% occur once, and the top ten carry 15% to 20%. Over 18 months, lack of ophthalmopathy progression marked Graves' hyperthyroidism as stable. Clinical symptoms, serum thyroxine, TRAb, thyroid ultrasound and orbital computed tomography informed diagnoses. Each 10 ml fresh peripheral blood draw supplied the PBMCs. CDR3 length equals 14 residues. The V and J ends lost 3 bases and 8 bases respectively, with 16 bases between them. CDR1 and CDR2 (germline): LGHNT, FRNRAP. With regard to this clonotype: Its antigen is unknown.

Whole-study results and caveats: Progression to ophthalmopathy was predicted a median of 6.5 months early.

The receptor was derived from a woman aged 18-30 years with Graves' hyperthyroidism. Sequencing used blood. The chain uses TRBV12-5 and TRBJ1-1; D remains ambiguous. This CDR3 reads CASGLPATGLEAFF. CDR3 coding DNA: TGTGCTAGTGGTTTACCGGCGACGGGGTTGGAAGCTTTCTTT. Full variable domain (rest looked up from reference TRBV12-5 and TRBJ1-1): DARVTQTPRHKVTEMGQEVTMRCQPILGHNTVFWYRQTMMQGLELLAYFRNRAPLDDSGMPKDRFSAEMPDATLATLKIQPSEPRDSAVYFCASGLPATGLEAFFGQGTRLTVV.